The 18 T cell receptor beta chains listed next were all sequenced from one sample in a study of Graves' ophthalmopathy and Graves' hyperthyroidism. The sequenced template was RNA, covering the TCR beta CDR3 region. A first-round RT-PCR used HTBI primers, followed by a second-round multiplex PCR. TCRdb used MiXCR to reprocess the multiplex PCR reads, holding one entry per CDR3 protein. The repertoire includes about 420,000 distinct CDR3 sequences, under 25% of them detected once, and around 3% sits in the top ten. Input material: peripheral blood. Receptors originate from a woman aged 18-29 years with stable Graves' hyperthyroidism.

This clonotype was seen more than once but under ten times. The rearrangement links TRBV7-8 to TRBJ2-7; no definite D call. This CDR3 is 14 amino acids long. V gave up 5 bases and J gave up 0 bases, with 11 bases separating them. Germline loops: CDR1 SGHVS, CDR2 FQNEAQ. The CDR3 spells CASSKDGLSYEQYF. The CDR3 DNA sequence: TGTGCCAGCAGCAAGGACGGTCTCTCCTACGAGCAGTACTTC.

The sample holds a few counts of this clonotype. A much larger clone lies a single base off, so this may be a read error. The rearrangement uses TRBV5-1 and TRBJ2-2; 8 positions agree with TRBD2. This CDR3 comprises 15 residues. V lost 2 bases to trimming and J lost 3 bases; unmatched junction nucleotides: 3. Germline V CDR1 and CDR2: SGHRS, YFSETQ. This CDR3 is CASSFHGGDTGELFF. The CDR3 bases are TGCGCCAGCAGCTTCCACGGGGGGGACACCGGGGAGCTGTTTTTT.

This clonotype was seen a few times. The chain combines TRBV18 with TRBJ1-5; 7 nucleotides line up with TRBD1. CDR1 is KGHSH, CDR2 LQKENI, per germline. J was trimmed by 6 bases and V by 3 bases; bases with no gene match: 5. The length of the CDR3 is 14 residues. The CDR3 protein is CASSPGTVSQPQHF. CDR3 coding DNA: TGTGCCAGCTCACCGGGGACAGTCAGTCAGCCCCAGCATTTT. The full variable domain, completed using reference TRBV18 and TRBJ1-5, is NAGVMQNPRHLVRRRGQEARLRCSPMKGHSHVYWYRQLPEEGLKFMVYLQKENIIDESGMPKERFSAEFPKEGPSILRIQQVVRGDSAAYFCASSPGTVSQPQHFGDGTRLSIL.

This clonotype was observed many times. The rearrangement links TRBV28 to TRBJ2-2; D unresolved. This CDR3 contains 13 residues. V lost 3 bases, J lost 6 bases, and 8 bases lay in between. From germline, CDR1 is MDHEN and CDR2 SYDVKM. In nucleotides, the CDR3 is TGTGCCAGCAGTTTTAGACTCTCCGGGGAGCTGTTTTTT. Its translation is CASSFRLSGELFF. Using reference TRBV28 and TRBJ2-2 for the parts outside the CDR3, the full variable domain is DVKVTQSSRYLVKRTGEKVFLECVQDMDHENMFWYRQDPGLGLRLIYFSYDVKMKEKGDIPEGYSVSREKKERFSLILESASTNQTSMYLCASSFRLSGELFFGEGSRLTVL.

This clonotype appeared many times. This chain joins TRBV7-9 and TRBJ1-3; D remains ambiguous. The CDR3 has 12 residues. Trimming cost V 4 bases and J 6 bases, with 7 bases left between them. Germline CDR1 is SEHNR and CDR2 is FQNEAQ (reference sequence). This chain's CDR3 is CASSSLENTIYF. The CDR3 nucleotides are TGTGCCAGCAGCTCGTTGGAAAACACCATATATTTT.

The sample holds many counts of this clonotype. CDR3 bases: TGTGCCAGCAACGACAGGGGGCTGGGGACCGGGGAGCTGTTTTTT. Translating gives CASNDRGLGTGELFF. The V call is TRBV6-1, the J call TRBJ2-2, with 10 bases identical to TRBD1. The germline V gene encodes CDR1 MNHNS and CDR2 SASEGT. This CDR3 contains 15 residues. V lost 7 bases and J lost 5; bases outside the gene matches: 7.

This clonotype was observed many times. The rearrangement joins TRBV11-1 to TRBJ2-2, with 7 bases that match TRBD2. The CDR3 is 16 amino acids. Per the germline V gene, CDR1 is SGHAT and CDR2 is FQDESV (reference sequence). V lost 3 bases and J lost 5; bases outside the gene matches: 9. The CDR3 loop reads CASSLRTRAGTGELFF. DNA of the CDR3: TGTGCCAGCAGCTTGCGGACTAGGGCAGGGACCGGGGAGCTGTTTTTT.

This clonotype was detected many times. The CDR3 bases are TGTGCCAGCAGTGGTCTCATACCCCTCTACGAGCAGTACTTC. Translating it yields CASSGLIPLYEQYF. The V call is TRBV6-2 or TRBV6-3, the J call TRBJ2-7, with unresolved D. The germline V and J ends were trimmed by 5 bases and 3 bases, with 14 bases remaining between them. Germline V CDR1 and CDR2: MNHEY, SVGEGT. The CDR3 consists of 14 residues.

In its sample, this clonotype was seen once. The CDR3 DNA follows: TGTGCCAGCTCGCCCTCGGAGGTAAAGTTTGGCTACACCTTC. Its protein product is CASSPSEVKFGYTF. V usage is TRBV18 and J usage is TRBJ1-2, with D unresolved. Trimming removed 6 bases from V and 7 bases from J, with 18 bases in between. Looked up from germline, CDR1 is KGHSH and CDR2 is LQKENI. This CDR3 comprises 14 residues.

This chain connects TRBV27 to TRBJ2-7; a weak D match, TRBD2 (6 bases). CDR3 length equals 16 residues. From germline, CDR1 is MNHEY and CDR2 SMNVEV (reference sequence). Trimming removed 0 bases from V and 4 bases from J, with 16 bases in between. The CDR3 DNA is TGTGCCAGCAGTTTATCTCCCGGGAGAAGTTCATACGAGCAGTACTTC. Its protein is CASSLSPGRSSYEQYF.

This clonotype was picked up many times. The rearrangement links TRBV28 to TRBJ2-7, with unresolved D. The CDR3 is made up of 13 amino acids. Germline lookup yields CDR1 MDHEN and CDR2 SYDVKM. Deletions cut 4 bases from V and 4 bases from J, with 11 bases between. CDR3 region: CASSSAPLYEQYF. In DNA, the CDR3 is TGTGCCAGCAGTTCGGCCCCTTTATACGAGCAGTACTTC.

This clonotype was seen ten or more times. The rearrangement uses TRBV7-2 and TRBJ1-2; D remains unclear. The CDR3 has 13 amino acids. V lost 1 base, J lost 3 bases, and 6 bases lay in between. Germline V gene data show CDR1 as SGHTA and CDR2 as FQGNSA. The CDR3 loop reads CASSLGADYGYTF. The CDR3 DNA is TGTGCCAGCAGCTTAGGGGCCGACTATGGCTACACCTTC.

V gene TRBV6-1 combines with J gene TRBJ1-1; a weak D match, TRBD1 (6 bases). Germline values: CDR1 MNHNS, CDR2 SASEGT. V dropped 11 bases and J dropped 6 bases, with 13 bases sitting between them. The CDR3 runs 11 residues. In nucleotides, the CDR3 is TGTGCCGTACACAGGGTCCCTGAAGCTTTCTTT. As protein: CAVHRVPEAFF.

This clonotype has ten or more counts. This rearrangement joins TRBV19 to TRBJ2-7; TRBD2 matches at 10 bases. CDR1 LNHDA and CDR2 SQIVND come from the germline V gene (reference sequence). This CDR3 is 16 amino acids long. The V gene end was trimmed by 3 bases and the J gene end by 3 bases; junction bases not matched to a gene: 8. CDR3 region: CASSIRGLAELYEQYF. CDR3 nucleotide sequence: TGTGCCAGTAGTATCAGAGGACTAGCGGAGCTCTACGAGCAGTACTTC.

CDR3 nucleotide sequence: TGCAGCCAATGCTACGACAGGGCGGACGGGGAGCTGTTTTTT. It yields the protein CSQCYDRADGELFF. The chain employs TRBV29-1 and TRBJ2-2; 7 nucleotides match TRBD1. This CDR3 spans 14 amino acids. CDR1 and CDR2 from the germline V gene are SQVTM and ANQGSEA. J was trimmed by 7 bases and V by 8 bases; bases with no gene match: 13.

This rearrangement joins TRBV5-1 to TRBJ2-7; TRBD1 aligns across 8 bases. With V trimmed by 1 base and J by 3 bases, 6 bases remained unmatched. This CDR3 contains 15 residues. Germline CDR1 is SGHRS and CDR2 is YFSETQ. The CDR3 nucleotides read TGCGCCAGCAGCTTGTCGAACAGGGGGTACTACGAGCAGTACTTC. Protein product: CASSLSNRGYYEQYF.

This clonotype has at least ten counts. This chain connects TRBV11-2 to TRBJ2-2; no clear D. The CDR3 consists of 16 residues. The germline V gene encodes CDR1 SGHAT and CDR2 FQNNGV. Trimming removed 3 bases at V and 0 bases at J, with 11 bases between. The CDR3 DNA follows: TGTGCCAGCAGCTTTTTTGGCGGTTCGAACACCGGGGAGCTGTTTTTT. Its protein product is CASSFFGGSNTGELFF.

This clonotype was seen ten or more times. CDR3 sequence: CASSFSPTLNYGYTF. In nucleotides, the CDR3 is TGTGCCAGCAGTTTTAGCCCGACTCTTAACTATGGCTACACCTTC. This rearrangement joins TRBV12-3 or TRBV12-4 to TRBJ1-2; D is unresolved. The CDR3 runs to 15 residues. V lost 3 bases and J 1 base, leaving 12 bases between the germline ends.